The sequence of this TCR beta chain was determined in a study of regulatory T cells in long-lasting Graves disease. Study observations and caveats: A limited number of samples was an acknowledged limitation. Persistent Graves' patients showed less TCR diversity than newly diagnosed patients showed.

This clonotype has a count of ten or more. Its antigen is undetermined. Noted time point: newly diagnosed GD, antithyroid drugs for less than 3 months. Making the TCR library involved RNA that had been extracted from PBMCs. Trimming took off 2 bases at V and 6 bases at J, with 16 bases between the two ends. Germline-derived CDR1 and CDR2 are SGHAT and FQNNGV. The CDR3 is made up of 15 amino acids. Building of the TCR beta libraries involved iRepertoire HTBI primers and Arm-PCR of CDR3 regions. Using its own MiXCR run on the multiplex PCR reads, TCRdb lists one record per CDR3 protein. The sample consists of under 300,000 distinct CDR3 sequences, about 19% of them appearing once.

The chain uses TRBV11-2 and TRBJ1-2; D may be TRBD1 (6 bases). The material sequenced was peripheral blood mononuclear cells (PBMCs), taken at new diagnosis, from a patient treated with antithyroid drugs. The sequence was collected from a female donor with Graves disease. For the CDR3, the DNA is TGTGCCAGCAGCTTATCACGCACAGGGAAGGATGGCTACACCTTC. It yields the protein CASSLSRTGKDGYTF.